The clone carrying this T cell receptor beta chain was found once. Antigen: not known. The PCR employed 60 Vbeta primers together with 13 Jbeta primers. Clones were read by immunoSEQ multiplex PCR, and TCRdb kept only the in-frame ones, dropping some. The sample has about 180,000 clones, around 79% seen once. The J segment lost 0 bases and the V segment lost 2 bases, leaving 3 bases of the junction unmatched. From germline, CDR1 is SGDLS and CDR2 YYNGEE. This CDR3 is built from 15 residues. This sample was taken from a study of cytomegalovirus exposure and HLA in healthy donors. Study-level points and caveats: Earlier analysis found most TCR beta V segments productive about 90% or about 30% of the time. The study put under 200 TCR beta chains on its list as cytomegalovirus-associated.

The source is a woman in her forties or fifties in good health and CMV-seronegative. V usage is TRBV9 and J usage is TRBJ1-2; 8 nucleotides align to TRBD1. The sequenced sample was PBMCs. The CDR3 loop reads CASSVMTGANYGYTF. The CDR3, as DNA: TGTGCCAGCAGCGTTATGACAGGGGCTAACTATGGCTACACCTTC.